A single sample gave rise to the 3 T cell receptor beta chains below, sequenced in a study of blood T cells in healthy people across ages. The use of a sample-barcoded 5' primer and a J-beta primer mix characterized a second PCR of roughly 6 to 12 cycles. TCRdb used MiXCR to reprocess the 5' RACE reads, holding one entry per CDR3 protein. Among 1.2 million to 1.5 million distinct CDR3 sequences listed, 42% were seen once. Sequencing was done on a sample of blood. The receptors come from a woman between 18 and 29 years old in good health.

This sequence joins TRBV20-1 and TRBJ2-7; maybe TRBD2 (6 bases). V was trimmed by 8 bases and J by 3 bases, leaving 14 bases between them. CDR1 DFQATT and CDR2 SNEGSKA come from the germline V gene (reference sequence). The CDR3 contains 12 residues. The CDR3 DNA reads TGCAGTACGGAGGGCAGTAACTACGAGCAGTACTTC. It codes for CSTEGSNYEQYF.

The J gene is TRBJ2-1, the V gene TRBV2; D tentatively fits TRBD1 or TRBD2 (6 bases each). CDR3 length equals 15 residues. V was shortened by 5 bases and J by 3 bases, with 14 bases between the two germline ends. Germline CDR1 SNHLY, CDR2 FYNNEI. The CDR3 DNA reads TGTGCCAGCAGTCGTGAGGGGGGTTTCTACAATGAGCAGTTCTTC. Its protein is CASSREGGFYNEQFF.

This clonotype was observed a few times. The chain recombines TRBV12-3 or TRBV12-4 with TRBJ2-1, with 12 bases that match TRBD2. J was trimmed by 5 bases and V by 5 bases; bases with no gene match: 10. The CDR3 is made up of 17 amino acids. The DNA of the CDR3 is TGTGCCAGCAGTACCTTCTATCTAGCGGGGGGGCACAATGAGCAGTTCTTC. Translating gives CASSTFYLAGGHNEQFF.